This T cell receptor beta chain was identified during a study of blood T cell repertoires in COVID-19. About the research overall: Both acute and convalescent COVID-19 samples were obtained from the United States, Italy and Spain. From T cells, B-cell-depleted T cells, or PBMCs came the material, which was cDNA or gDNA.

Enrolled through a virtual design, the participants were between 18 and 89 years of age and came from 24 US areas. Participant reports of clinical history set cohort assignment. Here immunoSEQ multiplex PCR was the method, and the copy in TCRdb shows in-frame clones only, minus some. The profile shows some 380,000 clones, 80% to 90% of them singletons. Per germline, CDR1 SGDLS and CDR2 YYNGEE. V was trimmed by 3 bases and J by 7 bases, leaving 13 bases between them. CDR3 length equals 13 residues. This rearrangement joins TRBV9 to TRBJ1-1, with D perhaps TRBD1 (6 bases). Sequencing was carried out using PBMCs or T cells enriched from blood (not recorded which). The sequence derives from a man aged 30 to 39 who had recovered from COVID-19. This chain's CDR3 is CASSATGSGEAFF. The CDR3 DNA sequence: TGTGCCAGCAGCGCCACAGGGAGCGGTGAAGCTTTCTTT.